The 15 T cell receptor beta chains reported below all come from one sample, sequenced in a study of cytomegalovirus exposure and HLA in healthy donors. Researchers ran the PCR with 60 Vbeta and 13 Jbeta primers. Method: immunoSEQ multiplex PCR; TCRdb's copy keeps in-frame clones and lacks some. The table includes approximately 220,000 clones, 75% to 90% detected once. The sequenced sample consisted of PBMCs. These receptors were collected from a boy aged 2 to 9 in good health and CMV-seronegative.

V usage is TRBV7-9 and J usage is TRBJ2-7; maybe TRBD2 (5 bases). In germline, CDR1 is SEHNR, CDR2 FQNEAQ (reference sequence). Trimming took off 3 bases at V and 7 bases at J, with 16 bases between the two ends. This CDR3 has 14 residues. The CDR3 is CASSLAPGLLEQYF. The CDR3 DNA sequence: TGTGCCAGCAGCTTGGCTCCGGGATTGCTGGAGCAGTACTTC.

About this clone: The conserved phenylalanine or tryptophan normally closing the CDR3 is absent here, so this likely arose from a read error. The J gene is TRBJ1-2, the V gene TRBV6-1; 7 bases map to TRBD1. The CDR3 covers 13 residues. After removal of 10 bases from V and 6 bases from J, the junction contained 11 bases not matched to a gene. Germline V lookup: CDR1 MNHNS, CDR2 SASEGT. The CDR3 is CAIPDRGLNGYTL. DNA of the CDR3: TGTGCCATCCCGGATAGGGGGCTTAATGGCTACACCCTC.

This chain joins TRBV6-1 and TRBJ1-1; 10 nucleotides line up with TRBD1. After removal of 6 bases from V and 10 bases from J, the junction contained 8 bases not matched to a gene. Germline CDR1 is MNHNS and CDR2 is SASEGT. CDR3 length: 13 amino acids. The chain's CDR3 is CASRTGGAGGAFF. CDR3 bases: TGTGCCAGCAGGACAGGGGGCGCGGGGGGAGCTTTCTTT.

This rearrangement joins TRBV27 to TRBJ2-1; 9 nucleotides agree with TRBD2. CDR1 and CDR2 from the germline V gene are MNHEY and SMNVEV (reference sequence). The length of the CDR3 is 15 residues. Germline trimming cut 3 bases from V and 7 bases from J; bases unmatched to any gene: 7. This CDR3 reads CASSLGRGGGNEQFF. In DNA form, the CDR3 reads TGTGCCAGCAGTTTGGGGCGGGGGGGCGGGAATGAGCAGTTCTTC.

As regards this clone: No conserved phenylalanine or tryptophan ends this CDR3, so it is likely a read error. The chain carries TRBV10-3 and TRBJ2-7; D is perhaps TRBD1 (6 bases). The length of the CDR3 is 13 residues. Germline V gene data show CDR1 as ENHRY and CDR2 as SYGVKD. Deletions cut 11 bases from V and 2 bases from J, with 16 bases between. For the CDR3, the DNA is TGTGCCGTCCGGGACATCGTAACCTACGAGCAGTACCTC. It specifies CAVRDIVTYEQYL.

The V gene is TRBV7-9, the J gene TRBJ1-6; the D is unclear. Trimming removed 5 bases at V and 1 base at J, with 9 bases between. The germline CDR1 and CDR2 sequences are SEHNR and FQNEAQ (reference sequence). The CDR3 contains 15 residues. CDR3: CASSDPRSYNSPLHF. Written as DNA, the CDR3 is TGTGCCAGCAGCGACCCGAGGTCCTATAATTCACCCCTCCACTTT.

J is TRBJ2-3 and V is TRBV28, with TRBD1 matching 9 bases. Looked up from germline, CDR1 is MDHEN and CDR2 is SYDVKM. The length of the CDR3 is 16 residues. The V and J ends lost 1 base and 0 bases, in that order; junction bases with no gene match: 2. The CDR3: CASSLSGTGSTDTQYF. The CDR3 DNA is TGTGCCAGCAGTTTATCCGGGACAGGGAGCACAGATACGCAGTATTTT.

The chain combines TRBV7-8 with TRBJ1-1, with 8 bases that match TRBD1. With 4 bases clipped from V and 5 bases from J, the junction kept 6 bases outside the gene matches. CDR1 is SGHVS and CDR2 is FQNEAQ in the germline V gene. The CDR3 spans 14 residues. For the CDR3, the DNA is TGTGCCAGCAGCTCCCGGACAGGGTGGACTGAAGCTTTCTTT. Its protein product is CASSSRTGWTEAFF.

V is TRBV27 and J is TRBJ2-1; 9 positions match TRBD2. V was clipped by 6 bases and J by 10 bases; unmatched bases: 19. The CDR3 loop spans 17 amino acids. Germline values: CDR1 MNHEY, CDR2 SMNVEV (reference sequence). CDR3 sequence: CASSAPGAGGPIAEQFF. The CDR3 nucleotides are TGTGCCAGCAGCGCCCCTGGGGCGGGAGGGCCAATTGCGGAGCAGTTCTTC.

The gene calls are TRBV5-4 and TRBJ1-2; D unresolved. V shed 2 bases and J shed 3 bases, with 5 bases lying between them. The CDR3 is 12 residues long. The germline V gene has CDR1 SGHNT and CDR2 YYREEE (reference sequence). CDR3 nucleotides: TGTGCCAGCAGCTTAGACTACTATGGCTACACCTTC. It yields the protein CASSLDYYGYTF.

This clone was picked up a small number of times. The chain has TRBV5-6 and TRBJ1-1, with TRBD1 identical over 9 bases. The ends lost 4 bases at V and 4 bases at J; junction bases unmatched: 11. The CDR3 is 16 residues long. Germline V gene sequence: CDR1 SGHDT, CDR2 YYEEEE. CDR3 bases: TGTGCCAGCAGCGTTCTCCCGGGACAGGGAAGCACTGAAGCTTTCTTT. Protein: CASSVLPGQGSTEAFF. Full variable domain (remainder filled in from reference TRBV5-6 and TRBJ1-1): DAGVTQSPTHLIKTRGQQVTLRCSPKSGHDTVSWYQQALGQGPQFIFQYYEEEERQRGNFPDRFSGHQFPNYSSELNVNALLLGDSALYLCASSVLPGQGSTEAFFGQGTRLTVV.

In its sample, this clone was seen a few times. V and J are TRBV6-5 and TRBJ2-1; 10 nucleotides match TRBD2. The germline CDR1 and CDR2 sequences are MNHEY and SVGAGI. V dropped 8 bases and J dropped 9; count of bases not matched to a gene: 10. The CDR3 totals 14 residues. DNA of the CDR3: TGTGCCAGCCGTCCGGGACTAGCGACGGGTGAGCAGTTCTTC. Protein: CASRPGLATGEQFF.

V and J are TRBV9 and TRBJ2-5; 7 bases are a match to TRBD1. Germline CDR1 reads SGDLS; CDR2 reads YYNGEE. This CDR3 has 15 amino acids. V shed 5 bases and J 5 bases; nucleotides not matched to a gene: 12. The CDR3 sequence: CASSVSGGNRETQYF. As DNA, the CDR3 is TGTGCCAGCAGTGTGTCAGGGGGTAACAGGGAGACCCAGTACTTC. The variable domain in full, with the rest retrieved from reference TRBV9 and TRBJ2-5, is DSGVTQTPKHLITATGQRVTLRCSPRSGDLSVYWYQQSLDQGLQFLIQYYNGEERAKGNILERFSAQQFPDLHSELNLSSLELGDSALYFCASSVSGGNRETQYFGPGTRLLVL.

CDR3 DNA sequence: TGTGCCAGCAGCGAGAGACGGACAGTTCATAGGTCGGAAGAGACCCAGTACTTC. This encodes CASSERRTVHRSEETQYF. V is TRBV7-9 and J is TRBJ2-5, with D perhaps TRBD1 (6 bases). This CDR3 region has 18 residues. The germline V and J ends were trimmed by 5 bases and 3 bases, with 25 bases remaining between them. The germline CDR1 and CDR2 sequences are SEHNR and FQNEAQ (reference sequence).

The chain links TRBV19 to TRBJ1-5, with TRBD1 identical over 7 bases. The CDR3 loop spans 14 amino acids. V shed 0 bases and J 9 bases; nucleotides not matched to a gene: 5. Germline lookup yields CDR1 LNHDA and CDR2 SQIVND (reference sequence). In DNA form, the CDR3 reads TGTGCCAGTAGTATAGAAAGGGGGCTATGGCCCCAGCATTTT. This sequence encodes CASSIERGLWPQHF. The whole variable domain, remainder taken from reference TRBV19 and TRBJ1-5, is DGGITQSPKYLFRKEGQNVTLSCEQNLNHDAMYWYRQDPGQGLRLIYYSQIVNDFQKGDIAEGYSVSREKKESFPLTVTSAQKNPTAFYLCASSIERGLWPQHFGDGTRLSIL.